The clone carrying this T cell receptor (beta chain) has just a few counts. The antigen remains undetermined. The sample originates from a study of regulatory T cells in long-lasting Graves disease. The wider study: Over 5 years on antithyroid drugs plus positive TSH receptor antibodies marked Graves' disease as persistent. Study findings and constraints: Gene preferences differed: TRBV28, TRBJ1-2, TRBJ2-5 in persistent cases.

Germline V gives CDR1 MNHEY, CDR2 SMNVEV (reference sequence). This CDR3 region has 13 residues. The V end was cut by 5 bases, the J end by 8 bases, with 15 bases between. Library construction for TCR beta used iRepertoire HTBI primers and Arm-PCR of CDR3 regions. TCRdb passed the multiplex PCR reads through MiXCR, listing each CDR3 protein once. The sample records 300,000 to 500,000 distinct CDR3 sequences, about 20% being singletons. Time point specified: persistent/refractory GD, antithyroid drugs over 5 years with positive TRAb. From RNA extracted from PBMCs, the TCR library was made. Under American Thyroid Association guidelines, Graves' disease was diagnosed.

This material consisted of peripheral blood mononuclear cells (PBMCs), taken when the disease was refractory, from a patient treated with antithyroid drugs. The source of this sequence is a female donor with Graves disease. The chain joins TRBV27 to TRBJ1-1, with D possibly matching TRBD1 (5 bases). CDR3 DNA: TGTGCCAGCAGTAACCCCATGGGGGGAGAAGCTTTCTTT. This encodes CASSNPMGGEAFF.